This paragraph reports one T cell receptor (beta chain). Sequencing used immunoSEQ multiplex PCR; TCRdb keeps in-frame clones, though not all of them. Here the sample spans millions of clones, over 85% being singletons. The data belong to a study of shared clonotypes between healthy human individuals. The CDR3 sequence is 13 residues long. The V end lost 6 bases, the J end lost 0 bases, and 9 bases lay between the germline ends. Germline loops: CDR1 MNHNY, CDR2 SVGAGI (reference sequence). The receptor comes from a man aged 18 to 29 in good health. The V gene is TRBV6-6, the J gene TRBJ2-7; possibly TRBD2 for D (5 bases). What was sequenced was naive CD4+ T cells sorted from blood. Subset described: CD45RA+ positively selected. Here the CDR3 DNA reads TGTGCCAGCAGGGAGGTGAGCTCCTACGAGCAGTACTTC. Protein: CASREVSSYEQYF.